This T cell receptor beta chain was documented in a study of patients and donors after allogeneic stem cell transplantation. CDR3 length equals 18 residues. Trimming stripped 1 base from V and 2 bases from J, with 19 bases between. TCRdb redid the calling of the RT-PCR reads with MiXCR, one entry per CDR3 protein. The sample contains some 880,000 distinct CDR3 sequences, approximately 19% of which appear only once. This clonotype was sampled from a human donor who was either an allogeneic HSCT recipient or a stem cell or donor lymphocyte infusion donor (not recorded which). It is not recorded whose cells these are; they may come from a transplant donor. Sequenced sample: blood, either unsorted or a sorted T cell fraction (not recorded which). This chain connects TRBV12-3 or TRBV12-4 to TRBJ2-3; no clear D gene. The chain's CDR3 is CASSLGRVSLGATDTQYF. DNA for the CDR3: TGTGCCAGCAGTTTAGGAAGGGTCTCCCTCGGAGCCACAGATACGCAGTATTTT.